The present T cell receptor beta chain was sequenced within a study of blood T cell repertoires in COVID-19. Turning to the study itself: Material from acute and convalescent COVID-19 was sourced from the United States, Italy and Spain. T cells, B-cell-depleted T cells, or PBMCs supplied cDNA or gDNA.

Study processing details: Scientists estimated how many nucleated cells there were by amplifying reference gene primers. Libraries were prepared by immunoSEQ multiplex PCR; TCRdb keeps only in-frame clonotypes and omits some of them. V and J calls and clone size are given by that table; D and trimming were obtained from the DNA. The sample lists about 290,000 clones; 86% were seen once. Trimming left V 9 bases short and J 4 bases short, with 15 bases between. Germline CDR1 MDHEN, CDR2 SYDVKM. The CDR3 runs 13 residues. The clonotype was recovered from a woman under 40 with active or convalescent COVID-19. Sequencing was performed on peripheral blood. The rearrangement uses TRBV28 and TRBJ1-1; perhaps TRBD1 as D (5 bases). CDR3 region: CASIRDPSTEAFF. CDR3 DNA: TGTGCCAGTATCAGGGATCCGAGCACTGAAGCTTTCTTT.